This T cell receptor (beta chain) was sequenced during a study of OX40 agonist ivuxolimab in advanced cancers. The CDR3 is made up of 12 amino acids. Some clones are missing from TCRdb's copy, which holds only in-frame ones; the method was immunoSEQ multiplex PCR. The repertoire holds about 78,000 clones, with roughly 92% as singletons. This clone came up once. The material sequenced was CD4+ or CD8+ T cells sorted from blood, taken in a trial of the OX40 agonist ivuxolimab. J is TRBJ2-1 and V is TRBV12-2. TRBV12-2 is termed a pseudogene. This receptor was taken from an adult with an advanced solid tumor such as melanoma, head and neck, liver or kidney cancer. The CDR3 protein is CASPRGANEQFF. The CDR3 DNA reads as TGTGCAAGTCCGAGGGGGGCCAATGAGCAGTTCTTC.